A single sample gave rise to the 8 T cell receptor beta chains below, sequenced in a study of human T cells and chemical hapten exposure. TCRdb passed the RACE reads through MiXCR, listing each CDR3 protein once. This table has around 75,000 distinct CDR3 sequences, around 10% appearing once. Time point denoted: patch test 2, 6 weeks after DPC sensitization. As for treatment: therapeutic diphenylcyclopropenone sensitization with weekly scalp DPC. Material: whole blood, obtained in connection with sensitization to the hapten diphenylcyclopropenone (DPC). All receptors come from a woman aged 45-60 years with alopecia areata. Some clones in this sample may be carry-over from other donors' samples.

This sequence joins TRBV20-1 and TRBJ1-4; no firm D call. The germline CDR1 and CDR2 sequences are DFQATT and SNEGSKA (reference sequence). V was clipped by 4 bases and J by 8 bases, with 8 bases between them. This CDR3 region has 11 residues. This chain's CDR3 is CSAILGEKLFF. The CDR3 nucleotides read TGCAGTGCTATCCTCGGAGAAAAACTGTTTTTT.

This clonotype was picked up many times. A read error may account for a junction end that differs from germline. J is TRBJ1-3 and V is TRBV18; TRBD1 might be the D (6 bases). Germline V CDR1 and CDR2: KGHSH, LQKENI. This CDR3 comprises 15 residues. CDR3 region: CASSPPGTGMDRSHF. CDR3 sequence (DNA): TGTGCCAGCTCACCACCGGGAACCGGGATGGACAGATCACATTTT.

This clonotype has a count of ten or more. The V call is TRBV5-1, the J call TRBJ1-4; weak D call: TRBD1 (6 bases). This CDR3 contains 16 residues. Germline CDR1 reads SGHRS; CDR2 reads YFSETQ. The V end was cut by 4 bases, the J end by 0 bases, with 13 bases between. The CDR3: CASSETGTATNEKLFF. As DNA, the CDR3 is TGCGCCAGCAGCGAAACAGGGACTGCAACTAATGAAAAACTGTTTTTT.

Ten or more counts support this clonotype. This sequence joins TRBV7-6 and TRBJ2-2; the match to TRBD2 covers 7 bases. CDR1 SGHVS and CDR2 FNYEAQ come from the germline V gene. The V and J ends lost 1 base and 3 bases, in that order; junction bases with no gene match: 8. This CDR3 is built from 17 residues. CDR3 residues: CASSLGTSDLDTGELFF. CDR3 DNA sequence: TGTGCCAGCAGCTTAGGCACTAGCGATCTAGACACCGGGGAGCTGTTTTTT.

This clonotype has at least ten counts. CDR3 sequence reads: CASSLRGADTEAFF. For the CDR3, the DNA is TGTGCCAGCAGCTTACGAGGGGCTGACACTGAAGCTTTCTTT. The rearrangement joins TRBV7-6 to TRBJ1-1; a possible D gene is TRBD1 (5 bases). The CDR3 extends over 14 amino acids. The germline V gene encodes CDR1 SGHVS and CDR2 FNYEAQ. Deletions cut 2 bases from V and 3 bases from J, with 10 bases between. Together with reference TRBV7-6 and TRBJ1-1, the CDR3 gives the full variable domain: GAGVSQSPRYKVTKRGQDVALRCDPISGHVSLYWYRQALGQGPEFLTYFNYEAQQDKSGLPNDRFSAERPEGSISTLTIQRTEQRDSAMYRCASSLRGADTEAFFGQGTRLTVV.

This clonotype turned up a few times. The rearrangement links TRBV29-1 to TRBJ2-7; the match to TRBD1 covers 9 bases. CDR1 and CDR2 from the germline V gene are SQVTM and ANQGSEA. Trimming took 6 bases from V and 3 from J; bases not matched to a gene: 9. This CDR3 contains 14 residues. The CDR3, as DNA: TGCAGCGTCATTCATACAGGGGGCGGCTACGAGCAGTACTTC. Translation: CSVIHTGGGYEQYF.

This clonotype was picked up many times. The chain links TRBV7-6 to TRBJ2-5, with D maybe TRBD1 (5 bases). Trimming took off 3 bases at V and 5 bases at J, with 13 bases between the two ends. Per germline, CDR1 SGHVS and CDR2 FNYEAQ. There are 14 residues in the CDR3. The CDR3 region is CASSFEAGSETQYF. CDR3 coding DNA: TGTGCCAGCAGCTTTGAGGCAGGGTCCGAGACCCAGTACTTC. The full variable domain, rest sourced from reference TRBV7-6 and TRBJ2-5, is GAGVSQSPRYKVTKRGQDVALRCDPISGHVSLYWYRQALGQGPEFLTYFNYEAQQDKSGLPNDRFSAERPEGSISTLTIQRTEQRDSAMYRCASSFEAGSETQYFGPGTRLLVL.

There are many counts of this clonotype. This sequence joins TRBV29-1 and TRBJ1-2; perhaps TRBD1 as D (6 bases). Germline CDR1 SQVTM, CDR2 ANQGSEA. Deletions cut 5 bases from V and 4 bases from J, with 14 bases between. This CDR3 spans 13 amino acids. The CDR3 coding sequence is TGCAGCGTTCCCGGCCAAGGGGGCTATGGCTACACCTTC. Residues: CSVPGQGGYGYTF.